This T cell receptor beta chain was recovered during a study of T cells in localized non-small cell lung cancer. Overall study findings and caveats: Analysis by sequencing included only one tumor region, so heterogeneity remains possible. Greater blood T cell density accompanied longer overall survival.

Sequenced by immunoSEQ multiplex PCR; TCRdb stores in-frame clones only, minus some. There are 45,000 to 60,000 clones in the sample; approximately 90% occur only once, and roughly 5.1% lies in the top ten. Remarks on this clone: The antigen remains undetermined.

The CDR3 has 14 amino acids. The ends were cut back, 4 bases at V and 6 bases at J, with 15 bases in the middle. The germline CDR1 and CDR2 sequences are MNHNS and SASEGT. The receptor was isolated from a woman between 35 and 70 years old with stage I lung adenocarcinoma. The chain is built from TRBV6-1 and TRBJ1-1, with D possibly TRBD1 on 5 matching bases. The input for sequencing was peripheral blood, taken before any cancer treatment. CDR3 nucleotide sequence: TGTGCCAGCAGTGCCGGGGGGTGGCGCGCTGAAGCTTTCTTT. This translates into CASSAGGWRAEAFF.